What follows are 17 T cell receptor beta chains derived from one specimen sequenced in a study of early T cells in non-severe SARS-CoV-2 infection. A single record per CDR3 protein comes from TCRdb applying MiXCR to the 5' RACE reads. The repertoire holds approximately 37,000 distinct CDR3 sequences, with 7.5% to 9% as singletons. Sequenced material: whole blood, taken at baseline. The receptors come from an adult who was a healthcare worker with PCR-confirmed SARS-CoV-2 infection or an uninfected control (not recorded which).

This clonotype was found many times. The CDR3 DNA sequence: TGTGCCAGCAGCTTAATCGGGACCGGGGTGAACACCGGGGAGCTGTTTTTT. Protein product: CASSLIGTGVNTGELFF. This sequence joins TRBV5-7 and TRBJ2-2; D is tentatively TRBD1 or TRBD2 (5 bases each). TRBV5-7 has ORF status, its function being uncertain. The CDR3 runs 17 residues. Trimming cost V 2 bases and J 1 base, with 15 bases left between them.

The genes are TRBV4-1 and TRBJ1-4, with a tentative D call TRBD1 (5 bases). CDR1 is MGHRA, CDR2 YSYEKL, per germline. Between the trimmed V and J ends, which lost 1 base and 3 bases, there was a span of 12 bases. There are 16 residues in the CDR3. Here the CDR3 DNA reads TGCGCCAGCAGCCAAGTTGGGGCCTCGGCTAATGAAAAACTGTTTTTT. Translating it yields CASSQVGASANEKLFF.

This clonotype showed up just once. CDR3 region: CASSLGLALDQETQYF. CDR3 DNA: TGCGCCAGCAGCTTGGGACTAGCGTTGGACCAAGAGACCCAGTACTTC. The genes are TRBV5-1 and TRBJ2-5, with 8 bases matching TRBD2. The CDR3 is made up of 16 amino acids. Looked up from germline, CDR1 is SGHRS and CDR2 is YFSETQ. The V segment lost 0 bases and the J segment 0 bases; nucleotides outside the gene matches: 4.

This clonotype has just a few counts. The rearrangement links TRBV7-8 to TRBJ2-1, with 7 bases fitting TRBD2. The CDR3 loop spans 15 amino acids. V trimming: 8 bases; J trimming: 8 bases; junction bases outside the gene matches: 15. Germline lookup yields CDR1 SGHVS and CDR2 FQNEAQ. CDR3 residues: CASGRVGPVSHEQFF. In DNA form, the CDR3 reads TGTGCCAGCGGGAGGGTGGGGCCGGTAAGTCATGAGCAGTTCTTC.

The table lists this clonotype with many counts. The chain links TRBV24-1 to TRBJ2-1; perhaps TRBD2 as D (6 bases). The CDR3 has 16 amino acids. CDR1 is KGHDR, CDR2 SFDVKD, per germline. The V gene lost 5 bases and the J gene lost 0 bases, with 13 bases spanning the gap. The CDR3 loop reads CATSAPDGSSYNEQFF. The CDR3 DNA sequence: TGTGCCACCAGTGCCCCTGACGGGAGCTCCTACAATGAGCAGTTCTTC.

This chain uses TRBV11-2 with TRBJ2-1; TRBD2 matches at 11 bases. J lost 3 bases, V lost 5 bases, and 6 bases had no gene match. Germline CDR1 SGHAT, CDR2 FQNNGV. The CDR3 sequence is 16 residues long. This CDR3 is CASSLRGTSGYNEQFF. CDR3 DNA sequence: TGTGCCAGCAGCCTCCGAGGGACTAGCGGCTACAATGAGCAGTTCTTC.

This clonotype was detected only once. This chain connects TRBV5-4 to TRBJ2-1; TRBD2 matches 9 bases. With 1 base clipped from V and 7 bases from J, the junction kept 6 bases outside the gene matches. The CDR3 consists of 15 residues. Germline CDR1 and CDR2: SGHNT and YYREEE (reference sequence). CDR3 nucleotides: TGTGCCAGCAGCTTGCCGGGACTAGCTGGAAATGAGCAGTTCTTC. Protein: CASSLPGLAGNEQFF.

This clonotype was seen a handful of times. The gene calls are TRBV28 and TRBJ1-1; the D is unclear. The CDR3 runs 15 residues. The V gene lost 5 bases and the J gene lost 0 bases, with 13 bases spanning the gap. CDR1 is MDHEN, CDR2 SYDVKM, per germline. CDR3: CASSPTETLNTEAFF. The DNA of the CDR3 is TGTGCCAGCAGTCCAACAGAGACATTGAACACTGAAGCTTTCTTT.

The sample holds a few counts of this clonotype. V usage is TRBV23-1 and J usage is TRBJ2-7, with a tentative D call TRBD1 (5 bases). TRBV23-1 is given ORF status, its function remaining uncertain. With 7 bases removed from V and 0 bases from J, the gap between germline ends came to 16 bases. The CDR3 is 15 amino acids. The CDR3 region is CASIRGTRSSYEQYF. As DNA, the CDR3 is TGCGCCAGCATAAGGGGAACACGAAGCTCCTACGAGCAGTACTTC.

This clonotype has more than one count but fewer than ten. The J gene is TRBJ1-6, the V gene TRBV15, with D tentatively TRBD1 (6 bases). CDR1 and CDR2 from the germline V gene are LNHNV and YYDKDF (reference sequence). This CDR3 has 19 residues. Deletions cut 2 bases from V and 0 bases from J, with 17 bases between. CDR3 sequence (DNA): TGTGCCACCAGCAGACAGACAGGCCTAACGAGCTCCTATAATTCACCCCTCCACTTT. It codes for CATSRQTGLTSSYNSPLHF.

This clonotype was observed at least ten times. CDR3 in amino acids: CASSTYLGTEAFF. The CDR3 region has the DNA TGCGCCAGCAGCACTTACCTTGGGACTGAAGCTTTCTTT. The V gene is TRBV5-1, the J gene TRBJ1-1; no clear D gene. Per germline, CDR1 SGHRS and CDR2 YFSETQ. V lost 4 bases, J lost 5 bases, and 12 bases lay in between. The CDR3 totals 13 residues.

This clonotype was counted between two and nine times. V is TRBV4-1 and J is TRBJ1-4; D is unclear. Germline V gives CDR1 MGHRA, CDR2 YSYEKL. V dropped 2 bases and J dropped 1 base, with 8 bases sitting between them. This CDR3 spans 15 amino acids. Here the CDR3 DNA reads TGCGCCAGCAGCCAATGGGCCGAAACTAATGAAAAACTGTTTTTT. This translates into CASSQWAETNEKLFF.

This clonotype was seen many times. V and J are TRBV20-1 and TRBJ1-5; D call uncertain. The germline CDR1 and CDR2 sequences are DFQATT and SNEGSKA (reference sequence). This CDR3 is built from 12 residues. V lost 6 bases and J lost 5, with 11 bases in between. DNA of the CDR3: TGCAGTGCCGTGGCAGGAGATCAGCCCCAGCATTTT. Protein sequence: CSAVAGDQPQHF.

This sequence joins TRBV11-2 and TRBJ2-1; 13 bases map to TRBD2. From germline, CDR1 is SGHAT and CDR2 FQNNGV. Trimming removed 4 bases from V and 5 bases from J; junction bases left unmatched: 8. This CDR3 region has 17 residues. The CDR3 protein is CASSSRLAGGPNNEQFF. In DNA form, the CDR3 reads TGTGCCAGCAGCTCCAGACTAGCGGGGGGACCTAACAATGAGCAGTTCTTC.

This clonotype was seen more than once but under ten times. The J gene is TRBJ2-7, the V gene TRBV3-1; D may be TRBD2 (5 bases). From germline, CDR1 is LGHDT and CDR2 YNNKEL (reference sequence). V gave up 1 base and J gave up 4 bases, with 14 bases separating them. The CDR3 contains 15 residues. CDR3 region: CASSQGYSGGYEQYF. For the CDR3, the DNA is TGTGCCAGCAGCCAAGGGTACAGTGGCGGGTACGAGCAGTACTTC.

This clonotype was detected many times. V gene TRBV11-2 combines with J gene TRBJ1-6; a possible D gene is TRBD1 (6 bases). Germline V gene sequence: CDR1 SGHAT, CDR2 FQNNGV. This CDR3 contains 16 residues. Trimming removed 5 bases from V and 12 bases from J, with 23 bases in between. The CDR3 DNA follows: TGTGCCAGCAGCCCCTCTCCGACAGGCCTCTTGAAACCCCTCCACTTT. It is translated as CASSPSPTGLLKPLHF.

The V gene is TRBV28, the J gene TRBJ2-2, with D uncertain. Trimming cost V 5 bases and J 5 bases, with 15 bases left between them. The CDR3 loop spans 15 amino acids. CDR1 is MDHEN, CDR2 SYDVKM, per germline. CDR3 in DNA: TGTGCCAGCAGTCGAACGGGTTACCTTACCGGGGAGCTGTTTTTT. It specifies CASSRTGYLTGELFF.